A selection of T cell receptor beta chains follows, all from one sample in a study of T cell responses to AZD1222 COVID-19 vaccine. The method was immunoSEQ multiplex PCR; TCRdb's version includes in-frame clones alone and lacks a portion of them. The sample has about 180,000 clones, approximately 92% seen once. Sequencing was performed on peripheral blood, taken 28 days after the second dose of the MenACWY control vaccine. The receptors stem from an adult who received the MenACWY meningococcal vaccine as a control. The CDR3 runs from the conserved cysteine through the conserved F or W. D genes are given only for firm matches. Where a row states a size, it is once, few, many or the class of an expanded clone; other rows omit it.

j_call	d_call	clone_size	cdr3_length	v_call	cdr3_nt	cdr3_aa
TRBJ1-2	.	.	13	TRBV6-5	TGTGCCAGTGGGGCCGACCCGAGGTATGGCTACACCTTC	CASGADPRYGYTF
TRBJ1-5	.	.	15	TRBV4-1	TGCGCCAGCAGCCAGGGTCCGGGAGAAGGTCTGCCCCAGCATTTT	CASSQGPGEGLPQHF
TRBJ1-6	TRBD1	.	15	TRBV6-6	TGTGCCAGCAGTTACACGGGACAGGAGAATTCACCCCTCCACTTT	CASSYTGQENSPLHF
TRBJ1-1	.	.	16	TRBV7-2	TGTGCCAGCAGGGCATCGAGAGGGGGGACGAACACTGAAGCTTTCTTT	CASRASRGGTNTEAFF
TRBJ2-1	.	once	13	TRBV18	TGTGCCAGCTCATCTTCCCTCGGGAATGAGCAGTTCTTC	CASSSSLGNEQFF
TRBJ2-1	TRBD2	.	14	TRBV3-1/TRBV3-2	TGTGCCAGCAGCCAAGTAAGCGGGGCAGGTGAGCAGTTCTTC	CASSQVSGAGEQFF
TRBJ2-1	.	.	14	TRBV6-5	TGTGCCAGCAGTTACCGGAGCTCCTACAATGAGCAGTTCTTC	CASSYRSSYNEQFF
TRBJ2-1	.	.	12	TRBV5-1	TGCGCCAGCAGCATCTCCCGGGAACTATTGATCTTC	CASSISRELLIF
TRBJ1-3	.	.	15	TRBV4-3	TGCGCCAGCAGCCAGGGAAGGGGACCCGGAAACACCATATATTTT	CASSQGRGPGNTIYF
TRBJ1-5	.	.	14	TRBV7-2	TGTGCCAGCAGCCCGGTGGGTTTAGGACAGCCCCAGCATTTT	CASSPVGLGQPQHF
TRBJ1-1	.	.	13	TRBV29-1	TGCAGCGCCAAGAGAGGCAGCAACACTGAAGCTTTCTTT	CSAKRGSNTEAFF
TRBJ2-3	TRBD1	.	15	TRBV6-2/TRBV6-3	TGTGCCAGCAGTAAAGGGGGCTGGGGCCGAGATACGCAGTATTTT	CASSKGGWGRDTQYF
TRBJ1-6	.	.	12	TRBV18	TGTGCCAGCTCGCCGGGGGATTCACCCCTCCACTTT	CASSPGDSPLHF
TRBJ2-1	.	.	15	TRBV6-5	TGTGCCAGCAGTTACGAAACAGGGTCATACAATGAGCAGTTCTTC	CASSYETGSYNEQFF
TRBJ2-1	.	.	12	TRBV7-9	TGTGCCAGCAGCCCCCTCACACCTGAGCAGTTCTTC	CASSPLTPEQFF
TRBJ2-1	.	.	13	TRBV11-2	TGTGCCAGCAGCTTAGGAAGGGGAAATGAGCAGTTCTTC	CASSLGRGNEQFF
TRBJ1-6	.	.	20	TRBV27	TGTGCCAGCAGTTTATTCGGCGTGTCGTCCATTAGCTCCTATAATTCACCCCTCCACTTT	CASSLFGVSSISSYNSPLHF
TRBJ2-1	.	.	15	TRBV28	TGTGCCAGCAGTTTAGGGAGGAGTCGCAATGATGAGCAGTTCTTC	CASSLGRSRNDEQFF
TRBJ2-3	.	.	13	TRBV18	TGTGCCAGCTCACCAAGTGGAACAGATACGCAGTATTTT	CASSPSGTDTQYF
TRBJ1-4	TRBD1	.	14	TRBV7-8	TGTGCCAGCAGCTTGGGACAGGGTAGGGTAGAACTGTTTTTT	CASSLGQGRVELFF
TRBJ1-1	.	.	14	TRBV7-2	TGTGCCAGCAGCTTAGGTACCCAGAGGGCTGAAGCTTTCTTT	CASSLGTQRAEAFF
TRBJ1-3	.	.	14	TRBV6-2/TRBV6-3	TGTGCCAGCAGTGGCCAAGGATATGGAAACACCATATATTTT	CASSGQGYGNTIYF
TRBJ2-2	TRBD1	.	16	TRBV27	TGTGCCAGCAGTCCACAGGGGGTGGGGAACACCGGGGAGCTGTTTTTT	CASSPQGVGNTGELFF
TRBJ2-3	.	few	14	TRBV2	TGTGCCAGCAGTGAAGTAATCCAGGGGTCGGCGCAGTATTTT	CASSEVIQGSAQYF
TRBJ2-1	TRBD2	once	14	TRBV30	TGTGCCTGGAAACTAGCGGGGGGGTACAATGAGCAGTTCTTC	CAWKLAGGYNEQFF
TRBJ1-1	TRBD1	.	15	TRBV6-6	TGTGCCAGCAGTTCCTCGGACAGGGGGGACACTGAAGCTTTCTTT	CASSSSDRGDTEAFF
TRBJ1-1	.	.	13	TRBV7-2	TGTGCCAGCGGCAAAGACAGGAACACTGAAGCTTTCTTT	CASGKDRNTEAFF
TRBJ1-4	.	.	16	TRBV5-1	TGCGCCAGCAGCTTGGTTGCAGGGACAACTAATGAAAAACTGTTTTTT	CASSLVAGTTNEKLFF
TRBJ1-2	.	.	14	TRBV18	TGTGCCAGCTCACCAGGGATCCTTAACTATGGCTACACCTTC	CASSPGILNYGYTF
TRBJ1-1	.	.	13	TRBV24-1	TGTGCCACCAGTGATGGCAGTAACACTGAAGCTTTCTTT	CATSDGSNTEAFF
TRBJ1-1	TRBD1	.	18	TRBV4-1	TGCGCCAGCAGCCAAACCAGACAGGGGGATACGCGACACACTGAAGCTTTCTTT	CASSQTRQGDTRHTEAFF
TRBJ2-7	.	.	14	TRBV4-2	TGTGCCAGCAGCCCCAAGCACCCTGGCCACGAGCAGTACTTC	CASSPKHPGHEQYF
TRBJ1-5	TRBD1	.	13	TRBV29-1	TGCAGCGTAGGGGACAGGGCTAATCAGCCCCAGCATTTT	CSVGDRANQPQHF
TRBJ2-2	.	.	15	TRBV2	TGTGCCAGCACCCTCTCAACTAAAAGGGCCGGGGAGCTGTTTTTT	CASTLSTKRAGELFF
TRBJ1-4	TRBD1	once	18	TRBV30	TGTGCCTGGAACCTGCCGGGACAGGGGCAAGGGATACATGAAAAACTGTTTTTT	CAWNLPGQGQGIHEKLFF
TRBJ1-1	.	once	15	TRBV27	TGTGCCAGCAGTTTATCAGGGCTCATGAACACTGAAGCTTTCTTT	CASSLSGLMNTEAFF
TRBJ1-1	.	.	18	TRBV19	TGTGCCAGTAGTCAAACCCGCCCACTTTGGGGGGGACGGACTGAAGCTTTCTTT	CASSQTRPLWGGRTEAFF